This T cell receptor (beta chain) was captured by sequencing in a study of memory B cells and T cells in multiple sclerosis. CFSE-dim autoproliferating and CFSE-high non-proliferating T cells from unstimulated culture were sequenced separately. Replicate wells were pooled after 7 days of stimulus-free culture of some 50 million CFSE-labeled PBMCs. The repertoire was sequenced with immunoSEQ multiplex PCR; TCRdb's copy has only in-frame clones and lacks some. The sample has approximately 30,000 clones; about 83% are singletons. This clone appeared once. The target antigen is unknown. The CDR3 runs 15 residues. CDR1 SGHRS and CDR2 YFSETQ come from the germline V gene. The V end lost 1 base, the J end lost 3 bases, and 12 bases lay between the germline ends.

Source material: PBMCs from blood kept in culture. J is TRBJ2-3 and V is TRBV5-1; D assignment may be TRBD1 or TRBD2 (5 bases each). This sequence originates from a human donor with multiple sclerosis. The DNA of the CDR3 is TGCGCCAGCAGCTTGAGAGGGGTAGGGACAGATACGCAGTATTTT. It encodes CASSLRGVGTDTQYF.